This TCR beta chain was documented in a study of tumor-infiltrating lymphocytes in primary liver carcinoma. Using a constant-region primer together with ProtoScript II reverse transcriptase, TCR beta cDNA was made from 500 ng of total RNA. Slightly modified ARM-PCR served as the procedure for the TCR beta libraries. These libraries came from three rounds of nested multiplex PCR. Running approximately 10 cycles apiece, the first two PCR rounds relied on TRBV1-TRBV30 forward primers together with a C-beta reverse primer. Via MiXCR, TCRdb re-called the multiplex PCR reads, giving one row per CDR3 protein. In the table there are 300,000 to 400,000 distinct CDR3 sequences, roughly two thirds of which are singletons. Extraction also yielded germline DNA, while blood RNA was obtained from unsorted whole blood. The CDR3 loop spans 16 amino acids. CDR1 is MNHNS and CDR2 is SASEGT in the germline V gene. Note on this clonotype: The junction departs from germline at one end; a sequencing error may be responsible.

The origin of this receptor is a man aged 40-49 years with primary liver carcinoma and hepatitis B virus infection. The sample comprised peripheral blood. The V and J genes are TRBV6-1 and TRBJ2-3; D is perhaps TRBD1 or TRBD2 (5 bases each). The CDR3 is CTSSQGGLAGTDTQYF. CDR3 nucleotides: TGTACCAGCAGTCAGGGTGGGCTAGCTGGTACAGATACGCAGTATTTT.